These T cell receptor beta chains were read from a single sample in a study of CXCR3-negative and CXCR3-positive naive CD8 T cells. TCRdb reanalyzed the 5' RACE reads, giving one entry per CDR3 protein sequence and no DNA. In all, the sample yields some 61,000 distinct CDR3 sequences. Sequencing input: naive CXCR3- CD8+ T cells from blood. These receptors were collected from a human donor in good health. Some clones in this sample may be carry-over from other donors' samples. The CDR3 runs from the conserved cysteine through the conserved F or W.

TRBJ1-6 | TRBV7-6 | CASSSDRGSYNSPLHF
TRBJ1-5 | TRBV7-9 | CASSSDIHSNQPQHF
TRBJ2-5 | TRBV12-3/TRBV12-4 | CASSLAFSETQETQYF
TRBJ2-7 | TRBV29-1 | CSVAQGDSSYEQYF
TRBJ2-7 | TRBV7-6 | CASSSGLAGAVEQYF
TRBJ1-6 | TRBV27 | CASSFGPPGGSYNSPLHF
TRBJ1-3 | TRBV7-9 | CASSLAGVSGNTIYF
TRBJ2-7 | TRBV19 | CASNAANGAYEQYF
TRBJ1-1 | TRBV20-1 | CSAKKNRGNTEAFF
TRBJ2-7 | TRBV4-1 | CASSLDRGYEQYF
TRBJ2-2 | TRBV25-1 | CATREESGGPNTGELFF
TRBJ2-7 | TRBV29-1 | CSVAYFKAEAYEQYF
TRBJ2-1 | TRBV28 | CASRPLAGAYNEQFF
TRBJ2-1 | TRBV6-2/TRBV6-3 | CASSATGTSGLNEQFF
TRBJ2-7 | TRBV6-2/TRBV6-3 | CASSYSAENSYEQYF
TRBJ2-1 | TRBV28 | CASSLLAGREQFF
TRBJ1-5 | TRBV5-1 | CASSSTPNQPQHF